The 20 T cell receptor beta chains listed next were all sequenced from one sample in a study of Ad26.COV2.S vaccination and SARS-CoV-2 variants. Treatment noted: around 19 received Ad26.COV2.S at low or high dose, single or two shots; a few received placebo; per-sample allocation not given. All samples were drawn on day 63, counting from the first vaccine or placebo injection. The method was immunoSEQ multiplex PCR; TCRdb's version includes in-frame clones alone and lacks a portion of them. The sample consists of around 340,000 clones, 70% to 90% of them appearing once. Sequenced material: peripheral blood, taken in a trial of Ad26.COV2.S vaccine versus placebo. The source is a person between 18 and 59 years old who received the Ad26.COV2.S COVID-19 vaccine or a placebo.

The chain joins TRBV7-8 to TRBJ2-2; D gene unclear. Germline V gene data show CDR1 as SGHVS and CDR2 as FQNEAQ. This CDR3 has 17 residues. Trimming removed 1 base from V and 4 bases from J, with 16 bases in between. CDR3 DNA: TGTGCCAGCAGCTTAGTATCCGTGGCACCTCCCACCGGGGAGCTGTTTTTT. This translates into CASSLVSVAPPTGELFF.

This clone has a single count. V and J are TRBV21-1 and TRBJ2-3; the table's D call, TRBD2, has no DNA check behind it. TRBV21-1 is described as a pseudogene. This CDR3 comprises 15 residues. The CDR3, as DNA: TGTGCCAGCAGCAAGACTAGCGGGAGAGTTGATACGCAGTATTTT. The encoded protein is CASSKTSGRVDTQYF.

The chain links TRBV19 to TRBJ1-2, with a weak D call TRBD1 (6 bases). The CDR3 has 15 amino acids. The V and J ends lost 6 bases and 6 bases respectively, with 20 bases between them. Germline V gene sequence: CDR1 LNHDA, CDR2 SQIVND (reference sequence). The CDR3 loop reads CASSRRDNQIDGYTF. The CDR3 DNA is TGTGCCAGTAGCCGCCGGGACAACCAGATCGATGGCTACACCTTC.

This chain joins TRBV7-2 and TRBJ1-5; D gene uncertain. The germline CDR1 and CDR2 sequences are SGHTA and FQGNSA. Trimming took 6 bases from V and 6 from J, leaving 9 bases between them. The CDR3 contains 12 residues. The DNA for the CDR3 is TGTGCCAGCAGAAGAGGCATTCAGCCCCAGCATTTT. This gives the protein CASRRGIQPQHF. Supplemented by reference TRBV7-2 and TRBJ1-5, the full variable domain reads GAGVSQSPSNKVTEKGKDVELRCDPISGHTALYWYRQSLGQGLEFLIYFQGNSAPDKSGLPSDRFSAERTGGSVSTLTIQRTQQEDSAVYLCASRRGIQPQHFGDGTRLSIL.

The gene calls are TRBV6-2 or TRBV6-3 and TRBJ1-2; 7 bases match TRBD1. The V segment lost 6 bases and the J segment 8 bases; nucleotides outside the gene matches: 9. This CDR3 region has 13 residues. Germline CDR1 reads MNHEY; CDR2 reads SVGEGT. The CDR3 is CASSQTTGPGYTF. In DNA, the CDR3 is TGTGCCAGCAGCCAAACGACAGGGCCCGGCTACACCTTC.

About this clone itself: The conserved phenylalanine or tryptophan is not found at the CDR3 terminus, so this likely reflects a read error. No DNA is shown, since the ends of the CDR3 on it are uncertain; the CDR3 is the one TCRdb lists. This rearrangement joins TRBV12-3 or TRBV12-4 to TRBJ2-3. Termini included, the CDR3 measures 11 amino acids. This CDR3 reads CASSFRVRSSP.

This chain connects TRBV29-1 to TRBJ1-1, with a weak D call TRBD1 (5 bases). Trimming took off 7 bases at V and 1 base at J, with 7 bases between the two ends. Per germline, CDR1 SQVTM and CDR2 ANQGSEA. This CDR3 spans 11 amino acids. CDR3 sequence: CSAGKNTEAFF. The CDR3, as DNA: TGCAGCGCAGGGAAGAACACTGAAGCTTTCTTT.

With regard to this clone: In the same sample, other DNA sequences code for this CDR3. The chain combines TRBV7-8 with TRBJ2-3; the D call may be TRBD1 or TRBD2 (6 bases each). The germline gives CDR1 SGHVS, CDR2 FQNEAQ. This CDR3 region has 14 residues. V lost 4 bases to trimming and J lost 4 bases, with 12 bases between them. CDR3 in amino acids: CASSSGGGPDTQYF. The DNA of the CDR3 is TGTGCCAGCAGCTCAGGTGGGGGGCCAGATACGCAGTATTTT.

The chain couples TRBV4-3 to TRBJ2-7; 10 bases line up with TRBD2. From germline, CDR1 is LGHNA and CDR2 YSLEER. The CDR3 sequence is 17 residues long. V was clipped by 1 base and J by 3 bases; unmatched bases: 9. In nucleotides, the CDR3 is TGCGCCAGCAGCCAAGGCAGCGGGAGGGAGGGGTTCTACGAGCAGTACTTC. Its translation is CASSQGSGREGFYEQYF.

The CDR3 reads CASSTRRGRDTGELFF. In DNA form, the CDR3 reads TGTGCCAGCAGCACCCGCAGGGGCCGGGACACCGGGGAGCTGTTTTTT. The chain couples TRBV7-2 to TRBJ2-2; weak D call: TRBD1 (6 bases). Germline loops: CDR1 SGHTA, CDR2 FQGNSA. There are 16 residues in the CDR3. Trimming pared 5 bases from V and 3 bases from J, leaving 16 bases between.

V and J are TRBV2 and TRBJ2-7; 8 bases align to TRBD1. CDR3 length: 13 amino acids. The ends lost 6 bases at V and 5 bases at J; junction bases unmatched: 6. Germline assignment: CDR1 SNHLY and CDR2 FYNNEI. CDR3 loop: CASSVQGANEQYF. Here the CDR3 DNA reads TGTGCCAGCAGCGTGCAGGGGGCCAACGAGCAGTACTTC.

The J gene is TRBJ2-1, the V gene TRBV23-1; 7 bases are shared with TRBD2. TRBV23-1 is reported as an ORF; its role is uncertain. After removal of 3 bases from V and 3 bases from J, the junction contained 5 bases not matched to a gene. There are 15 residues in the CDR3. CDR3 amino acids: CASSHFRTSYNEQFF. The CDR3 DNA reads TGCGCCAGCAGTCACTTCCGGACTAGCTACAATGAGCAGTTCTTC.

The chain couples TRBV7-9 to TRBJ2-3, with a weak D call TRBD1 (5 bases). The ends were cut back, 5 bases at V and 0 bases at J, with 12 bases in the middle. The germline gives CDR1 SEHNR, CDR2 FQNEAQ (reference sequence). The CDR3 consists of 15 residues. CDR3 in amino acids: CASSQTASSTDTQYF. The CDR3, as DNA: TGTGCCAGCAGCCAGACAGCTTCTAGCACAGATACGCAGTATTTT.

The chain joins TRBV5-1 to TRBJ1-4; no clear D. The CDR3 length is 16 residues. The V end lost 4 bases, the J end lost 3 bases, and 16 bases lay between the germline ends. CDR1 is SGHRS, CDR2 YFSETQ, per germline. The CDR3 spells CASSQQNGQSNEKLFF. The CDR3 DNA sequence: TGCGCCAGCAGCCAACAGAACGGTCAGTCTAATGAAAAACTGTTTTTT.

CDR3 nucleotide sequence: TGTGCCAGCAGCTCGGCCCAGGGGGGAAACACTGAAGCTTTCTTT. Translated: CASSSAQGGNTEAFF. The genes are TRBV5-4 and TRBJ1-1; 7 positions agree with TRBD1. The CDR3 extends over 15 amino acids. Unmatched junction bases numbered 7, after V lost 3 bases and J lost 2 bases. Germline V gene sequence: CDR1 SGHNT, CDR2 YYREEE (reference sequence).

The gene calls are TRBV7-2 and TRBJ2-3; TRBD1 matches at 7 bases. The trim removed 6 bases at V and 1 base at J, leaving 16 bases unmatched. From germline, CDR1 is SGHTA and CDR2 FQGNSA. The CDR3 spans 18 residues. Written as DNA, the CDR3 is TGTGCCAGCAGTTTCCCCCTCACAGGGGAACAGGGCACAGATACGCAGTATTTT. Its protein product is CASSFPLTGEQGTDTQYF.

The rearrangement uses TRBV10-3 and TRBJ1-3; D is unresolved. V was pared by 0 bases and J by 1 base, with 7 bases between. The CDR3 contains 15 residues. Germline CDR1 ENHRY, CDR2 SYGVKD. CDR3 amino acids: CAISESAGSGNTIYF. The CDR3 region has the DNA TGTGCCATCAGTGAGTCGGCGGGGTCTGGAAACACCATATATTTT.

This clone was seen just once. The chain uses TRBV7-2 and TRBJ1-4; D is unresolved. Trimming removed 5 bases from V and 3 bases from J, with 10 bases in between. The CDR3 consists of 14 residues. CDR1 is SGHTA and CDR2 is FQGNSA in the germline V gene. This chain's CDR3 is CASSPGPANEKLFF. CDR3 coding DNA: TGTGCCAGCAGCCCTGGGCCGGCTAATGAAAAACTGTTTTTT.

CDR3 bases: TGTGCCAGCAGCCAAGGGGGCGTCTCTACGCAGTATTTT. Translation: CASSQGGVSTQYF. V is TRBV3-1 (or the pseudogene TRBV3-2) and J is TRBJ2-3; D may be TRBD1 (5 bases). The CDR3 is 13 amino acids. The germline V gene encodes CDR1 LGHDT and CDR2 YNNKEL (reference sequence). V lost 1 base to trimming and J lost 8 bases, with 10 bases between them.

The chain couples TRBV7-9 to TRBJ2-2; unclear D gene. Trimming cost V 5 bases and J 3 bases, with 19 bases left between them. Germline values: CDR1 SEHNR, CDR2 FQNEAQ (reference sequence). The CDR3 is 17 residues long. The CDR3 coding sequence is TGTGCCAGCAGCCAAGTGGACGGCCCGCTGGACACCGGGGAGCTGTTTTTT. The encoded protein is CASSQVDGPLDTGELFF.